This TCR beta chain was captured by sequencing in a study of T cell changes during pregnancy in multiple sclerosis. Libraries were prepared by immunoSEQ multiplex PCR; TCRdb keeps only in-frame clonotypes and omits some of them. In the table there are about 56,000 clones, less than 95% of which are singletons. Germline-derived CDR1 and CDR2 are MDHEN and SYDVKM. The V end was cut by 7 bases, the J end by 4 bases, with 11 bases between. The CDR3 consists of 12 residues. The sequence came from a female donor in good health, enrolled as a control in a pregnancy study. The material sequenced was peripheral blood, taken in the first trimester of pregnancy. This chain links TRBV28 with TRBJ2-7; tentatively, D is TRBD1 (6 bases). CDR3 in DNA: TGTGCCAGCACCACCGACAGGTACGAGCAGTACTTC. Encoded protein: CASTTDRYEQYF.